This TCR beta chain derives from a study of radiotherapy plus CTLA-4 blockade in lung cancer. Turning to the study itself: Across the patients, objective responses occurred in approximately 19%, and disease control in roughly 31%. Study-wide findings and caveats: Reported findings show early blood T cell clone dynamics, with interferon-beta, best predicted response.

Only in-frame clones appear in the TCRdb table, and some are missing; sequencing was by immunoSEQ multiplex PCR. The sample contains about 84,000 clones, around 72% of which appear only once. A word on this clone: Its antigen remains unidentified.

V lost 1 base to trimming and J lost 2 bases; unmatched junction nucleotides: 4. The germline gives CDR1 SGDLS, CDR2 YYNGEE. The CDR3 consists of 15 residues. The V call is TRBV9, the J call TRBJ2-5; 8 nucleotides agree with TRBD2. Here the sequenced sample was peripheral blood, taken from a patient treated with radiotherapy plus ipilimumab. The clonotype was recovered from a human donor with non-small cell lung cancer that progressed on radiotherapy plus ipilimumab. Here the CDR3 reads CASSVLAGSQETQYF. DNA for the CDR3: TGTGCCAGCAGCGTACTAGCGGGCAGTCAAGAGACCCAGTACTTC.